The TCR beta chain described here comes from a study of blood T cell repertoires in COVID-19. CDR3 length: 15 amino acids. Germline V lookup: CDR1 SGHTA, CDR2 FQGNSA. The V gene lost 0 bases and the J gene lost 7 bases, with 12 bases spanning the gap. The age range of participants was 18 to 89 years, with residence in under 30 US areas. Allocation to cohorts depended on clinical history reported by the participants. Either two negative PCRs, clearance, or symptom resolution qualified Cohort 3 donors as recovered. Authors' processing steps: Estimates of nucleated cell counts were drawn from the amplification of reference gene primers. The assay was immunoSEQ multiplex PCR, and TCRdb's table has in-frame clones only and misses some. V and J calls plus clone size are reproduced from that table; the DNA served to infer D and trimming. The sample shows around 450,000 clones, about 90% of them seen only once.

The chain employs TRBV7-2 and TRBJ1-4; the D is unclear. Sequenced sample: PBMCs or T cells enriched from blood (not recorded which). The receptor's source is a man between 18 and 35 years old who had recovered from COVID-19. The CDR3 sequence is CASSLALRLGEKLFF. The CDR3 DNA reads TGTGCCAGCAGCTTAGCGCTACGGCTAGGTGAAAAACTGTTTTTT.